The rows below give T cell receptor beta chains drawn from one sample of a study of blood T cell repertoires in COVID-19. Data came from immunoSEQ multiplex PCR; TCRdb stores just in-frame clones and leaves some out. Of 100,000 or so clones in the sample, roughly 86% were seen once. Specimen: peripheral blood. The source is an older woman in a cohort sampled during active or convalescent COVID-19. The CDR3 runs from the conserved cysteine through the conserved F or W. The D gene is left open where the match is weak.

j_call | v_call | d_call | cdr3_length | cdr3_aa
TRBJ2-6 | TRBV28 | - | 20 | CASSPRTGKVTGSGANVLTF
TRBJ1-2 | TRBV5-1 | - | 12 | CASSPTQGKGTF
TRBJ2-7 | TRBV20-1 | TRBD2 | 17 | CSASASPSGGAGYEQYF
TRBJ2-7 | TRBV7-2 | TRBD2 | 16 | CASSLAGIREGYEQYF
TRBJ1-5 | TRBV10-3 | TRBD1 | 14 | CAISGGTGNQPQHF
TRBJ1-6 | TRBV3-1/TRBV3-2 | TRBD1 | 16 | CASSSFWTGTNSPLHF
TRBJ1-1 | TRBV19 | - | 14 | CASSIAAGNTEAFF
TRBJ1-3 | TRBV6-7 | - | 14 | CASPRGSSGNTIYF
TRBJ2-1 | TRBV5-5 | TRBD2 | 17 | CASSWEVSGRTYNEQFF
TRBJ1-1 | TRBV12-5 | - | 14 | CASGLASMNTEAFF
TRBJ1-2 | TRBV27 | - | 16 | CASSPSGRGINYGYTF
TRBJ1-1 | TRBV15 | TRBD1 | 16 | CATSRPLGQGISEAFF
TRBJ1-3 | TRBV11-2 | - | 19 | CASSLLSFSSRSSGNTIYF
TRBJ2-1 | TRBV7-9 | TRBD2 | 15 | CASSSSGSGYNEQFF
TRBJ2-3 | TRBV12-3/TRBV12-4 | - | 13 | CASRLLSTDTQYF
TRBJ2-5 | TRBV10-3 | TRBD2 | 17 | CAISESKGGSTQETQYF
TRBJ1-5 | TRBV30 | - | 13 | CAWSGQANQPQHF
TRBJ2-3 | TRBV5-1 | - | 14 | CASTDMRHTDTQYF